The sequence of this TCR beta chain was determined in a study of shared clonotypes between healthy human individuals. A CD45RA-negative memory subset and a CD45RA+ naive subset were separated from the CD4+ cells. Template for every sorted-subset replicate PCR totaled 200 to 250 ng DNA, around 32,000 T cell genomes. The data were produced by immunoSEQ multiplex PCR, yet TCRdb's version contains in-frame clones alone and is incomplete. The profile shows about 2 million clones, 95% of them singletons. V lost 3 bases and J lost 4; bases outside the gene matches: 9. CDR3 length: 15 amino acids. Germline CDR1 reads SGHRS; CDR2 reads YFSETQ.

The clonotype originates from a man between 18 and 29 years old in good health. The rearrangement joins TRBV5-1 to TRBJ1-1; 7 bases fit TRBD1. Sequencing was performed on naive CD4+ T cells sorted from blood. This sample's subset: CD45RA+ positively selected. CDR3 coding DNA: TGCGCCAGCAGCTCCTTGACAGGGACTGCCACTGAAGCTTTCTTT. It specifies CASSSLTGTATEAFF.